One sample yielded the 21 T cell receptor beta chains listed below, sequenced in a study of T-cell reconstitution after alpha-beta-depleted transplantation in children. Unique molecular identifiers were built into the TCRbeta library. MiXCR was run by TCRdb on the PCR reads, yielding one entry per CDR3 protein. Among about 830,000 distinct CDR3 sequences listed, around 17% were seen once. Sequencing used PBMCs, mostly from graft donor cells, obtained 360 days after TCRalphabeta/CD19-depleted stem cell transplant. These TCRs come from a male patient aged 10-17 years who had a stem cell transplant for acute lymphoblastic leukemia, so the T cells may come from the graft donor.

V gene TRBV7-8 combines with J gene TRBJ2-5; no clear D gene. The CDR3 spans 16 residues. The germline gives CDR1 SGHVS, CDR2 FQNEAQ. V shed 2 bases and J shed 3 bases, with 16 bases lying between them. Here the CDR3 reads CASSLTPRPNKETQYF. CDR3 coding DNA: TGTGCCAGCAGCTTAACCCCCCGCCCAAACAAAGAGACCCAGTACTTC.

The V and J genes are TRBV20-1 and TRBJ2-3; 10 bases agree with TRBD2. Germline loops: CDR1 DFQATT, CDR2 SNEGSKA (reference sequence). The V segment lost 0 bases and the J segment 5 bases; nucleotides outside the gene matches: 11. The CDR3 is made up of 17 amino acids. As DNA, the CDR3 is TGCAGTGCTAGAGATCCGAGCGGGAGGGCCGGTATAGATACGCAGTATTTT. Translation gives CSARDPSGRAGIDTQYF.

The V and J genes are TRBV5-4 and TRBJ2-7; D might be TRBD2 (6 bases). The germline CDR1 and CDR2 sequences are SGHNT and YYREEE (reference sequence). The CDR3 is made up of 15 amino acids. The V gene lost 2 bases and the J gene lost 6 bases, with 18 bases spanning the gap. The CDR3 reads CASSFMGGSPSEQYF. As DNA, the CDR3 is TGTGCCAGCAGCTTCATGGGGGGATCCCCCTCCGAGCAGTACTTC.

Concerning this clonotype itself: One end of the junction fails to match germline, which may point to a read error. The rearrangement links TRBV14 to TRBJ2-2; the D is unclear. Germline values: CDR1 SGHDN, CDR2 FVKESK. There are 12 residues in the CDR3. CDR3 loop: CASRQATGELFF. The DNA of the CDR3 is TGTGCCAGCAGACAAGCCACCGGGGAGCTGTTTTTT.

This clonotype has a handful of counts. This rearrangement joins TRBV7-4 to TRBJ2-2; no definite D call. Germline V gene lookup returns CDR1 SGHVT and CDR2 SQSDAQ. Trimming shortened V by 0 bases and J by 4 bases, and 9 bases separated the two germline ends. The CDR3 contains 15 residues. CDR3: CASSLARVPTGELFF. Here the CDR3 DNA reads TGTGCCAGCAGCTTAGCTAGAGTCCCCACCGGGGAGCTGTTTTTT.

This clonotype was seen only a few times. V usage is TRBV27 and J usage is TRBJ1-1; D is uncertain. Germline CDR1 and CDR2: MNHEY and SMNVEV (reference sequence). Trimming left V 0 bases short and J 2 bases short, with 7 bases between. The CDR3 sequence is 14 residues long. The CDR3 nucleotides read TGTGCCAGCAGTTTATCTGGCAGAAACACTGAAGCTTTCTTT. Amino acids: CASSLSGRNTEAFF.

In this sample, this clonotype turned up many times. The CDR3 DNA is TGCGCCAGCAGCCAACGAGGTGAAAAACTGTTTTTT. Its protein is CASSQRGEKLFF. This chain connects TRBV5-1 to TRBJ1-4; D gene ambiguous. With 4 bases removed from V and 7 bases from J, the gap between germline ends came to 8 bases. CDR1 and CDR2 from the germline V gene are SGHRS and YFSETQ. The CDR3 runs to 12 residues.

The table lists this clonotype with many counts. This chain joins TRBV29-1 and TRBJ1-3; the D is unclear. The ends were cut back, 0 bases at V and 0 bases at J, with 12 bases in the middle. Germline assignment: CDR1 SQVTM and CDR2 ANQGSEA. CDR3 length equals 16 residues. CDR3 coding DNA: TGCAGCGTTGAAGACGCTCTGGCCAGCTCTGGAAACACCATATATTTT. Its protein is CSVEDALASSGNTIYF.

The chain links TRBV2 to TRBJ2-7; D possibly corresponds to TRBD1 (6 bases). Trimming left V 6 bases short and J 2 bases short, with 11 bases between. CDR1 and CDR2 (germline): SNHLY, FYNNEI. CDR3 length equals 13 residues. The CDR3 nucleotides are TGTGCCAGCAGGGGGGCAACGCCCTACGAGCAGTACTTC. Translating it yields CASRGATPYEQYF.

This chain uses TRBV7-2 with TRBJ2-1; D uncertain. Trimming removed 6 bases from V and 6 bases from J, with 18 bases in between. The CDR3 runs to 15 residues. Germline CDR1 and CDR2: SGHTA and FQGNSA. CDR3 protein: CASSFTSTLGNEQFF. The CDR3 DNA reads as TGTGCCAGCAGTTTCACGAGTACTCTGGGCAATGAGCAGTTCTTC.

This clonotype occurred a few times. V and J are TRBV4-1 and TRBJ2-1; 9 positions match TRBD2. The junction had 10 bases not matched to a gene; V was cut back by 0 bases and J by 4 bases. The CDR3 length is 18 residues. Germline CDR1 and CDR2: MGHRA and YSYEKL. The CDR3 sequence: CASSQDPLGAGGYNEQFF. CDR3 in DNA: TGCGCCAGCAGCCAAGATCCCCTAGGGGCGGGAGGGTACAATGAGCAGTTCTTC.

In its sample, this clonotype was seen a few times. The rearrangement uses TRBV5-1 and TRBJ2-7; the match to TRBD2 covers 12 bases. Germline CDR1 is SGHRS and CDR2 is YFSETQ. V trimming: 0 bases; J trimming: 6 bases; junction bases outside the gene matches: 10. The CDR3 loop spans 17 amino acids. For the CDR3, the DNA is TGCGCCAGCAGCTTGGGGGTGACTAGCGGGAGAGCCGCCGAGCAGTACTTC. Residues: CASSLGVTSGRAAEQYF.

This chain connects TRBV10-2 to TRBJ2-4; D may be TRBD1 (6 bases). V shed 4 bases and J shed 8 bases, with 9 bases lying between them. The CDR3 extends over 12 amino acids. Germline values: CDR1 WSHSY, CDR2 SAAADI. This chain's CDR3 is CASSGHRDIQYF. The CDR3 DNA is TGCGCCAGCAGTGGTCACAGGGACATTCAGTACTTC.

V usage is TRBV9 and J usage is TRBJ2-5, with TRBD2 matching over 8 bases. CDR1 and CDR2 from the germline V gene are SGDLS and YYNGEE. The length of the CDR3 is 15 residues. J was trimmed by 1 base and V by 0 bases; bases with no gene match: 2. The CDR3 bases are TGTGCCAGCAGCGTAGGGACTAGCCCCCAAGAGACCCAGTACTTC. Amino acid sequence: CASSVGTSPQETQYF.

This chain connects TRBV5-1 to TRBJ1-2; no clear D. Germline CDR1 reads SGHRS; CDR2 reads YFSETQ. This CDR3 has 12 residues. With 0 bases removed from V and 7 bases from J, the gap between germline ends came to 7 bases. Here the CDR3 DNA reads TGCGCCAGCAGCTTGGCCCTATCTGGCTACACCTTC. It specifies CASSLALSGYTF.

This clonotype was recorded a few times. This rearrangement joins TRBV25-1 to TRBJ1-1, with TRBD1 identical over 7 bases. Unmatched junction bases numbered 9, after V lost 6 bases and J lost 5 bases. The germline V gene has CDR1 MGHDK and CDR2 SYGVNS. CDR3 length: 14 residues. For the CDR3, the DNA is TGTGCCAGCAGAGAGACAGGGCGATTGACTGAAGCTTTCTTT. It yields the protein CASRETGRLTEAFF.

This clonotype was counted a few times. This chain links TRBV7-8 with TRBJ2-1; perhaps TRBD2 as D (6 bases). This CDR3 region has 14 residues. V lost 3 bases to trimming and J lost 3 bases, with 9 bases between them. CDR1 is SGHVS and CDR2 is FQNEAQ in the germline V gene. The CDR3 DNA sequence: TGTGCCAGCAGCTTTACGGGACTCTACAATGAGCAGTTCTTC. Residues: CASSFTGLYNEQFF. Full variable domain (outside the CDR3, taken from reference TRBV7-8 and TRBJ2-1): GAGVSQSPRYKVAKRGQDVALRCDPISGHVSLFWYQQALGQGPEFLTYFQNEAQLDKSGLPSDRFFAERPEGSVSTLKIQRTQQEDSAVYLCASSFTGLYNEQFFGPGTRLTVL.

Details on this clonotype: Being one base from a much bigger clone, this may be a read error. The rearrangement joins TRBV5-1 to TRBJ1-2; weak D call: TRBD1 (6 bases). From germline, CDR1 is SGHRS and CDR2 YFSETQ. The CDR3 has 16 residues. CDR3 DNA sequence: TGCGCCAGCAGCTTGGATGGTGCCGTCAGGGGAGATGGCTACGCCTTC. Translation: CASSLDGAVRGDGYAF.

There are a few counts of this clonotype. This chain connects TRBV20-1 to TRBJ1-5; 7 nucleotides match TRBD1. The length of the CDR3 is 15 residues. Trimming cost V 5 bases and J 5 bases; bases outside gene matches: 12. Germline CDR1 DFQATT, CDR2 SNEGSKA (reference sequence). As DNA, the CDR3 is TGCAGTGCTCCCGTCCCCCGGGACAGATATCAGCCCCAGCATTTT. This gives the protein CSAPVPRDRYQPQHF.

This clonotype was recorded at least ten times. V usage is TRBV5-1 and J usage is TRBJ2-3; D is unresolved. The V end lost 0 bases, the J end lost 2 bases, and 13 bases lay between the germline ends. Germline-derived CDR1 and CDR2 are SGHRS and YFSETQ. This CDR3 comprises 16 residues. The CDR3 nucleotides are TGCGCCAGCAGCTTGGCCATGAGTACCTTCACAGATACGCAGTATTTT. Translating it yields CASSLAMSTFTDTQYF.

V and J are TRBV5-1 and TRBJ2-4; 9 nucleotides match TRBD1. Germline V gives CDR1 SGHRS, CDR2 YFSETQ. V shed 4 bases and J 2 bases; nucleotides not matched to a gene: 7. CDR3 length: 16 residues. The CDR3 region has the DNA TGCGCCAGCAGCCTGGGACAGGGTCTTCCCAAAAACATTCAGTACTTC. Amino acids: CASSLGQGLPKNIQYF. Drawing the rest from reference TRBV5-1 and TRBJ2-4, the complete variable domain is KAGVTQTPRYLIKTRGQQVTLSCSPISGHRSVSWYQQTPGQGLQFLFEYFSETQRNKGNFPGRFSGRQFSNSRSEMNVSTLELGDSALYLCASSLGQGLPKNIQYFGAGTRLSVL.